The 3 T cell receptor beta chains listed next were all sequenced from one sample in a study of blood T cell repertoires in COVID-19. Profiling relied on immunoSEQ multiplex PCR, and the TCRdb table lists in-frame clones only, not all of them. The sample consists of over 110,000 clones, about 80% of them appearing once. The sequenced sample consisted of PBMCs or T cells enriched from blood (not recorded which). The receptors stem from a man between 45 and 60 years old in a cohort exposed to, infected with or recovered from COVID-19 (not recorded which).

The V call is TRBV15, the J call TRBJ2-3; tentative D call: TRBD1 (6 bases). The CDR3 has 17 residues. Per germline, CDR1 LNHNV and CDR2 YYDKDF (reference sequence). V lost 4 bases and J lost 2, with 19 bases in between. Written as DNA, the CDR3 is TGTGCCACCAGCATTTCGATGCAGGGGACCCCCACAGATACGCAGTATTTT. This codes for CATSISMQGTPTDTQYF.

The gene calls are TRBV7-2 and TRBJ2-1, with D possibly TRBD2 on 6 matching bases. The germline V and J ends were trimmed by 6 bases and 4 bases, with 13 bases remaining between them. CDR1 is SGHTA and CDR2 is FQGNSA in the germline V gene. This CDR3 region has 14 residues. The CDR3 DNA reads TGTGCCAGCAGAAGGACTACCGGGTACAATGAGCAGTTCTTC. This gives the protein CASRRTTGYNEQFF.

The CDR3 DNA reads TGTGCCAGTAGTATAAAGCCGAACACTGAAGCTTTCTTT. Amino acid sequence: CASSIKPNTEAFF. The chain joins TRBV19 to TRBJ1-1; D not resolved. The germline V gene has CDR1 LNHDA and CDR2 SQIVND (reference sequence). The CDR3 length is 13 residues. V gave up 2 bases and J gave up 1 base, with 5 bases separating them.